Below are 29 T cell receptor beta chains sequenced from a single sample in a study of T cell changes during pregnancy in multiple sclerosis. Sequencing was performed with immunoSEQ multiplex PCR; in TCRdb, only in-frame clones are kept and a portion is missing. There are about 94,000 clones in the sample; around 94% occur only once, and about 0.84% lies in the top ten. The input for sequencing was peripheral blood, taken in the third trimester of pregnancy. Receptor source: a female donor with multiple sclerosis, enrolled in a pregnancy study.

The chain carries TRBV6-5 and TRBJ1-1, with D unclear. Germline V gives CDR1 MNHEY, CDR2 SVGAGI. With 5 bases removed from V and 2 bases from J, the gap between germline ends came to 15 bases. The CDR3 contains 15 residues. This CDR3 reads CASSVQVDGNTEAFF. CDR3 sequence (DNA): TGTGCCAGCAGTGTCCAGGTCGACGGCAACACTGAAGCTTTCTTT.

The chain links TRBV5-4 to TRBJ2-3; 7 bases align to TRBD2. CDR3 length: 16 amino acids. V dropped 3 bases and J dropped 6; count of bases not matched to a gene: 13. Germline V gene lookup returns CDR1 SGHNT and CDR2 YYREEE (reference sequence). CDR3 amino acids: CASSSLGGRARDTQYF. CDR3 nucleotide sequence: TGTGCCAGCAGCTCCTTGGGTGGGAGGGCCCGGGATACGCAGTATTTT.

The chain uses TRBV27 and TRBJ2-5; D is ambiguous. In germline, CDR1 is MNHEY, CDR2 SMNVEV (reference sequence). This CDR3 is built from 15 residues. Trimming removed 2 bases at V and 3 bases at J, with 13 bases between. CDR3 coding DNA: TGTGCCAGCAGTTTACACAGTTTGCCCAAAGAGACCCAGTACTTC. This encodes CASSLHSLPKETQYF.

The chain employs TRBV10-3 and TRBJ2-3, with D perhaps matching TRBD2 (5 bases). V lost 2 bases and J 5 bases, leaving 5 bases between the germline ends. CDR1 and CDR2 from the germline V gene are ENHRY and SYGVKD. The CDR3 consists of 12 residues. CDR3 sequence: CAISEEGDTQYF. The CDR3 DNA sequence: TGTGCCATCAGTGAGGAGGGAGATACGCAGTATTTT.

The count of this clone is one. This rearrangement joins TRBV5-4 to TRBJ1-2; D remains ambiguous. Trimming removed 4 bases at V and 4 bases at J, with 8 bases between. The CDR3 is 12 amino acids. Germline V lookup: CDR1 SGHNT, CDR2 YYREEE (reference sequence). The DNA for the CDR3 is TGTGCCAGCAGCCAGAGGAGCTATGGCTACACCTTC. Amino acids: CASSQRSYGYTF.

V is TRBV19 and J is TRBJ2-1; 9 positions agree with TRBD1. The CDR3 length is 15 residues. Germline assignment: CDR1 LNHDA and CDR2 SQIVND (reference sequence). The trim removed 6 bases at V and 6 bases at J, leaving 9 bases unmatched. CDR3 sequence (DNA): TGTGCCAGTAGCCATCCGGGACAGGGTCTCAATGAGCAGTTCTTC. It is translated as CASSHPGQGLNEQFF.

The V gene is TRBV10-3, the J gene TRBJ1-2; D unclear. Germline CDR1 reads ENHRY; CDR2 reads SYGVKD. The CDR3 has 13 residues. Trimming took off 8 bases at V and 6 bases at J, with 16 bases between the two ends. CDR3: CAIRSGGQNGYTF. Written as DNA, the CDR3 is TGTGCCATCCGATCAGGAGGCCAAAATGGCTACACCTTC.

The genes are TRBV7-2 and TRBJ2-7; D unclear. V shed 1 base and J shed 5 bases, with 9 bases lying between them. The CDR3 is 13 residues long. CDR1 is SGHTA, CDR2 FQGNSA, per germline. CDR3 protein: CASSLGAFHEQYF. The CDR3 nucleotides are TGTGCCAGCAGCTTAGGGGCGTTCCACGAGCAGTACTTC.

V and J are TRBV29-1 and TRBJ2-2, with a tentative D call TRBD2 (5 bases). The germline V gene has CDR1 SQVTM and CDR2 ANQGSEA. The V gene lost 5 bases and the J gene lost 3 bases, with 25 bases spanning the gap. The length of the CDR3 is 18 residues. CDR3 region: CSVSSPITMTDYTGELFF. CDR3 nucleotide sequence: TGCAGCGTTTCTAGCCCGATTACGATGACGGATTACACCGGGGAGCTGTTTTTT.

The rearrangement links TRBV19 to TRBJ2-5; 7 nucleotides agree with TRBD2. The CDR3 is 14 residues long. Germline V gene sequence: CDR1 LNHDA, CDR2 SQIVND (reference sequence). J lost 1 base, V lost 3 bases, and 2 bases had no gene match. CDR3 protein: CASSMGRGQETQYF. In DNA form, the CDR3 reads TGTGCCAGTAGTATGGGGAGGGGCCAAGAGACCCAGTACTTC.

The chain joins TRBV29-1 to TRBJ2-2; D possibly corresponds to TRBD2 (6 bases). Trimming removed 1 base at V and 5 bases at J, with 11 bases between. CDR3 length: 14 amino acids. Germline V gene lookup returns CDR1 SQVTM and CDR2 ANQGSEA. CDR3 residues: CSVEALARTGELFF. The CDR3 DNA is TGCAGCGTTGAAGCGCTAGCGCGGACCGGGGAGCTGTTTTTT.

The chain links TRBV19 to TRBJ2-3; 15 nucleotides line up with TRBD2. Germline V gives CDR1 LNHDA, CDR2 SQIVND (reference sequence). This CDR3 region has 19 residues. The V and J ends lost 0 bases and 8 bases, in that order; junction bases with no gene match: 12. The chain's CDR3 is CASSIDSGLAGGFPSTQYF. CDR3 nucleotide sequence: TGTGCCAGTAGTATAGATTCGGGACTAGCGGGAGGATTCCCCAGTACGCAGTATTTT.

The genes are TRBV19 and TRBJ1-2, with 7 nucleotides matching TRBD1. In germline, CDR1 is LNHDA, CDR2 SQIVND (reference sequence). With V trimmed by 6 bases and J by 0 bases, 7 bases remained unmatched. The CDR3 covers 15 residues. The CDR3 DNA sequence: TGTGCCAGTAGCCGACGACAGGGACCTAACTATGGCTACACCTTC. This sequence encodes CASSRRQGPNYGYTF.

The chain links TRBV5-1 to TRBJ1-4; 11 positions agree with TRBD1. The germline CDR1 and CDR2 sequences are SGHRS and YFSETQ. V gave up 5 bases and J gave up 2 bases; unmatched junction bases: 5. There are 16 residues in the CDR3. As DNA, the CDR3 is TGCGCCAGCAGACCCGGGACAGGGGGGACTAATGAAAAACTGTTTTTT. Protein: CASRPGTGGTNEKLFF.

This clone was found a few times. The chain recombines TRBV9 with TRBJ2-1; D might be TRBD1 (6 bases). From germline, CDR1 is SGDLS and CDR2 YYNGEE. This CDR3 region has 15 residues. Trimming shortened V by 1 base and J by 8 bases, and 16 bases separated the two germline ends. The CDR3 DNA reads TGTGCCAGCAGCGTATCGGACAGTGTCCTAGATGAGCAGTTCTTC. Residues: CASSVSDSVLDEQFF.

The chain has TRBV7-6 and TRBJ2-1, with TRBD2 as a possible D gene (6 bases). Germline assignment: CDR1 SGHVS and CDR2 FNYEAQ. V was cut by 1 base and J by 0 bases, with 16 bases left in between. The CDR3 sequence is 18 residues long. The chain's CDR3 is CASSLEASVTSSYNEQFF. CDR3 coding DNA: TGTGCCAGCAGCTTAGAGGCTTCTGTGACTAGCTCCTACAATGAGCAGTTCTTC.

The chain combines TRBV5-1 with TRBJ1-1, with 9 positions matching TRBD1. The CDR3 is 19 residues long. J gave up 4 bases and V 10 bases, and 26 bases lay outside the gene matches. Germline V gene sequence: CDR1 SGHRS, CDR2 YFSETQ. CDR3 nucleotide sequence: TGCGCCGGGCCGGGACAGGGAACCTGTACCTCAGACGGGCCCACTGAAGCTTTCTTT. This translates into CAGPGQGTCTSDGPTEAFF.

The V call is TRBV9, the J call TRBJ2-7; the D gene is possibly TRBD2 (5 bases). This CDR3 region has 15 residues. V was cut by 4 bases and J by 4 bases, with 18 bases left in between. Germline CDR1 reads SGDLS; CDR2 reads YYNGEE. CDR3 bases: TGTGCCAGCAGCTTAACGGACTCCCCCTCTTACGAGCAGTACTTC. This translates into CASSLTDSPSYEQYF.

The DNA of the CDR3 is TGTGCCAGTAGTATTTCCCTAAACTATGGCTACACCTTC. Translating gives CASSISLNYGYTF. V usage is TRBV19 and J usage is TRBJ1-2; D not resolved. CDR1 is LNHDA, CDR2 SQIVND, per germline (reference sequence). This CDR3 has 13 residues. With 3 bases removed from V and 2 bases from J, the gap between germline ends came to 7 bases.

This sequence joins TRBV9 and TRBJ2-7; D is unclear. Per the germline V gene, CDR1 is SGDLS and CDR2 is YYNGEE. This CDR3 is 13 amino acids long. V lost 0 bases, J lost 3 bases, and 7 bases lay in between. Written as DNA, the CDR3 is TGTGCCAGCAGCGTAGATCGCGGCTACGAGCAGTACTTC. It specifies CASSVDRGYEQYF.

The chain employs TRBV28 and TRBJ2-3; 7 bases fit TRBD1. J gave up 5 bases and V 8 bases, and 10 bases lay outside the gene matches. Germline V gene sequence: CDR1 MDHEN, CDR2 SYDVKM. The CDR3 length is 14 residues. The CDR3 DNA is TGTGCCAGCCTACAGGGGCCCAACGGAGATACGCAGTATTTT. Amino acids: CASLQGPNGDTQYF.

The chain couples TRBV7-8 to TRBJ1-1; the D gene is possibly TRBD1 (5 bases). The CDR3 totals 14 residues. V shed 2 bases and J shed 5 bases, with 12 bases lying between them. Germline values: CDR1 SGHVS, CDR2 FQNEAQ. The CDR3 sequence is CASSLNTPGTEAFF. CDR3 DNA: TGTGCCAGCAGCTTAAATACGCCAGGGACTGAAGCTTTCTTT.

The CDR3 nucleotides are TGTGCCTGGAGTTCCACGGGGGAAAGAAGGGGTTGGGGCTACACCTTC. Its translation: CAWSSTGERRGWGYTF. The chain uses TRBV30 and TRBJ1-2; possible D gene TRBD1, 5 bases. With 2 bases removed from V and 8 bases from J, the gap between germline ends came to 24 bases. This CDR3 has 16 residues. Germline V lookup: CDR1 GTSNPN, CDR2 SVGIG (reference sequence).

The chain is built from TRBV7-9 and TRBJ2-1; 8 bases align to TRBD2. This CDR3 comprises 16 residues. Germline CDR1 reads SEHNR; CDR2 reads FQNEAQ (reference sequence). V dropped 4 bases and J dropped 4; count of bases not matched to a gene: 9. CDR3 in amino acids: CASSSTVAGRYNEQFF. CDR3 coding DNA: TGTGCCAGCAGCTCAACGGTAGCGGGAAGATACAATGAGCAGTTCTTC.

The V gene is TRBV2, the J gene TRBJ2-1, with a possible D match to TRBD2 (5 bases). V lost 8 bases to trimming and J lost 9 bases, with 17 bases between them. Germline CDR1 reads SNHLY; CDR2 reads FYNNEI. The CDR3 consists of 13 residues. The CDR3 nucleotides read TGTGCCAGCCACCCCGGTGCGGGCGGTGAGCAGTTCTTC. Protein: CASHPGAGGEQFF.

This clone appeared a few times. This chain connects TRBV28 to TRBJ1-1; 7 bases match TRBD1. The V gene's germline CDR1 is MDHEN and CDR2 SYDVKM. The CDR3 spans 14 residues. Trimming removed 4 bases from V and 3 bases from J; junction bases left unmatched: 5. This CDR3 reads CASSSAGGHTEAFF. CDR3 in DNA: TGTGCCAGCAGTTCTGCAGGGGGGCACACTGAAGCTTTCTTT.

This clone was seen more than once but under ten times. The rearrangement joins TRBV21-1 to TRBJ2-1; TRBD2, the table's D call, lacks a check against the DNA. TRBV21-1 constitutes a pseudogene. The CDR3 has 20 amino acids. CDR3 nucleotide sequence: TGTGCCAGCAGCAAGGAGTTAGGCGGGAGGGCCAGAAGCTCCTACAATGAGCAGTTCTTC. Encoded protein: CASSKELGGRARSSYNEQFF.

The chain employs TRBV29-1 and TRBJ1-1; possible D gene TRBD1, 5 bases. V was clipped by 4 bases and J by 0 bases, with 15 bases between them. This CDR3 is 15 amino acids long. Germline CDR1 is SQVTM and CDR2 is ANQGSEA. CDR3 loop: CSVVEGGALNTEAFF. In DNA, the CDR3 is TGCAGCGTTGTCGAGGGAGGGGCGTTGAACACTGAAGCTTTCTTT.

The chain is built from TRBV7-6 and TRBJ2-7, with a tentative D call TRBD2 (5 bases). CDR3 length equals 13 residues. V was clipped by 3 bases and J by 1 base, with 7 bases between them. The germline V gene has CDR1 SGHVS and CDR2 FNYEAQ. CDR3 in DNA: TGTGCCAGCAGCTTCCCGGGGTCCTACGAGCAGTACTTC. Its protein is CASSFPGSYEQYF.